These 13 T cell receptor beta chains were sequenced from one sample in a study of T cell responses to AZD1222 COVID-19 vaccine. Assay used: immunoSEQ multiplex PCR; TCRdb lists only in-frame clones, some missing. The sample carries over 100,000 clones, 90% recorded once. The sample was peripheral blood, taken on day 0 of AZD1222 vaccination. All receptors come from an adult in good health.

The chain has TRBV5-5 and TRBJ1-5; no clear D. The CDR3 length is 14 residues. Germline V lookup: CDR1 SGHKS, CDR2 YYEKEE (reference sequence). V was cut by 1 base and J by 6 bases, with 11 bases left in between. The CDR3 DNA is TGTGCCAGCAGCTTGAGTGAGGGCGTTCAGCCCCAGCATTTT. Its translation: CASSLSEGVQPQHF. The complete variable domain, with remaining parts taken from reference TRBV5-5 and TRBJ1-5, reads DAGVTQSPTHLIKTRGQQVTLRCSPISGHKSVSWYQQVLGQGPQFIFQYYEKEERGRGNFPDRFSARQFPNYSSELNVNALLLGDSALYLCASSLSEGVQPQHFGDGTRLSIL.

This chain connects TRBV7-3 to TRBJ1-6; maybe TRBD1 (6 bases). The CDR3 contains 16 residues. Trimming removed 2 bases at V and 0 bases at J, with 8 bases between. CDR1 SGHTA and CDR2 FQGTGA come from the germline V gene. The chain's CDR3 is CASSLWGPSYNSPLHF. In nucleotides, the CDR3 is TGTGCCAGCAGCTTATGGGGGCCCTCCTATAATTCACCCCTCCACTTT.

The CDR3 is CASTKGDNLARNEQYF. DNA for the CDR3: TGCGCCAGCACAAAGGGAGACAACCTCGCGCGGAACGAGCAGTACTTC. The rearrangement joins TRBV5-1 to TRBJ2-7; possibly TRBD2 for D (5 bases). CDR1 is SGHRS, CDR2 YFSETQ, per germline. The CDR3 contains 16 residues. The germline V and J ends were trimmed by 6 bases and 5 bases, with 24 bases remaining between them.

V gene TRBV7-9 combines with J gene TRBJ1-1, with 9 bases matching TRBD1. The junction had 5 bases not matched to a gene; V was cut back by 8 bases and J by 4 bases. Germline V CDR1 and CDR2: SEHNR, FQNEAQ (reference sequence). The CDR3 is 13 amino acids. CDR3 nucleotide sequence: TGTGCCAGCCAACCGGGACAGGGCACTGAAGCTTTCTTT. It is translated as CASQPGQGTEAFF.

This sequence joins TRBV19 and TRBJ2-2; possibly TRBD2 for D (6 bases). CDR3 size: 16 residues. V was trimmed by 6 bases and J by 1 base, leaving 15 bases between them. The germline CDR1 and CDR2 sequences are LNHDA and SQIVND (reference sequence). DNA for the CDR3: TGTGCCAGTAGGACCCTCGGGACTTTGAACACCGGGGAGCTGTTTTTT. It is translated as CASRTLGTLNTGELFF.

The CDR3 loop is CASSLWEGAREKLFF. CDR3 in DNA: TGTGCCAGCAGTTTGTGGGAGGGGGCACGTGAAAAACTGTTTTTT. This rearrangement joins TRBV27 to TRBJ1-4; TRBD1 agrees at 7 bases. The CDR3 spans 15 residues. Per the germline V gene, CDR1 is MNHEY and CDR2 is SMNVEV (reference sequence). Trimming removed 3 bases from V and 7 bases from J; junction bases left unmatched: 8.

The CDR3 DNA sequence: TGCAGCACGGGACAGGGGAGGGTTCAGACCCAGTACTTC. Its protein product is CSTGQGRVQTQYF. The chain employs TRBV29-1 and TRBJ2-5, with 10 positions matching TRBD1. CDR1 is SQVTM and CDR2 is ANQGSEA in the germline V gene. The CDR3 sequence is 13 residues long. The ends lost 8 bases at V and 6 bases at J; junction bases unmatched: 9.

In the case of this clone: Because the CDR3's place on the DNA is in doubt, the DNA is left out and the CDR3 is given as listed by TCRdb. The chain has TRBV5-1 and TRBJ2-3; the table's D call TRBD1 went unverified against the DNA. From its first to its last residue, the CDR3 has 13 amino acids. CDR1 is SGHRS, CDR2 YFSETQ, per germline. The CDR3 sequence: CASSFATGSLEYF.

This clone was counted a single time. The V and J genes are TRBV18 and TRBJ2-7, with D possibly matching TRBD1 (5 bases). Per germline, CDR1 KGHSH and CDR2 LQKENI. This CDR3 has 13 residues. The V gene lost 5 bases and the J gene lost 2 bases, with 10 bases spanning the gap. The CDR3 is CASSRVGPYEQYF. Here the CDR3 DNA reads TGTGCCAGCTCAAGGGTGGGGCCCTACGAGCAGTACTTC.

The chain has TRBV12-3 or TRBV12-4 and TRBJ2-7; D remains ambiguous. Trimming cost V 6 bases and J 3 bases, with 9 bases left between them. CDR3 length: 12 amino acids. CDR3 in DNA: TGTGCCAGCAGCGTCGGAAACTACGAGCAGTACTTC. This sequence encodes CASSVGNYEQYF.

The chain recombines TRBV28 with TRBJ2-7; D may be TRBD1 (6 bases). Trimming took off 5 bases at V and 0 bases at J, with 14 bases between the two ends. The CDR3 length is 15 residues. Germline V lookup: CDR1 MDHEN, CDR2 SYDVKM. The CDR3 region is CASSPPGRGSYEQYF. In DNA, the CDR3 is TGTGCCAGCAGTCCCCCTGGCAGGGGCTCCTACGAGCAGTACTTC. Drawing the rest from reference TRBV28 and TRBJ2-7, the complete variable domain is DVKVTQSSRYLVKRTGEKVFLECVQDMDHENMFWYRQDPGLGLRLIYFSYDVKMKEKGDIPEGYSVSREKKERFSLILESASTNQTSMYLCASSPPGRGSYEQYFGPGTRLTVT.

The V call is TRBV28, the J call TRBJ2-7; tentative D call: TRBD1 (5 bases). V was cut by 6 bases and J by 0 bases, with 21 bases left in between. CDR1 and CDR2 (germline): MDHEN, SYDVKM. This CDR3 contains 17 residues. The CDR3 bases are TGTGCCAGCAGGCCTTTTCAGGGATCCGGGTACTCCTACGAGCAGTACTTC. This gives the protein CASRPFQGSGYSYEQYF.

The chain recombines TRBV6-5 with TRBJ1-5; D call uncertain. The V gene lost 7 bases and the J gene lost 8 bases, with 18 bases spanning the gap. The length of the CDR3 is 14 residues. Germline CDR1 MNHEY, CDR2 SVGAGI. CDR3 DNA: TGTGCCAGCACCCTGACCTATCCCGGTGAGCCCCAGCATTTT. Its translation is CASTLTYPGEPQHF.